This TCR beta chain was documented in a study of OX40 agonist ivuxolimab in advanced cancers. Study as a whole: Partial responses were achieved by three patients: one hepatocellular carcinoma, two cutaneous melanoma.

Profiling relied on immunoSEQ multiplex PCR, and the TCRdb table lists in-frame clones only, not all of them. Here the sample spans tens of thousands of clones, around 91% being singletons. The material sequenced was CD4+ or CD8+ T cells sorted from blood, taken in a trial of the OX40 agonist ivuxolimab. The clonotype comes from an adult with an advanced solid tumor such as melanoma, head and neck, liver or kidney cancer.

CDR3 loop: CASSPSSYNEQFF. The CDR3 bases are TGTGCCAGCAGCCCTAGCTCCTACAATGAGCAGTTCTTC. The J gene is TRBJ2-1, the V gene TRBV7-3; D gene uncertain. This CDR3 has 13 amino acids. Looked up from germline, CDR1 is SGHTA and CDR2 is FQGTGA. The V and J ends lost 5 bases and 0 bases respectively, with 5 bases between them. The complete variable domain, with remaining parts taken from reference TRBV7-3 and TRBJ2-1, reads GAGVSQTPSNKVTEKGKYVELRCDPISGHTALYWYRQSLGQGPEFLIYFQGTGAADDSGLPNDRFFAVRPEGSVSTLKIQRTERGDSAVYLCASSPSSYNEQFFGPGTRLTVL.